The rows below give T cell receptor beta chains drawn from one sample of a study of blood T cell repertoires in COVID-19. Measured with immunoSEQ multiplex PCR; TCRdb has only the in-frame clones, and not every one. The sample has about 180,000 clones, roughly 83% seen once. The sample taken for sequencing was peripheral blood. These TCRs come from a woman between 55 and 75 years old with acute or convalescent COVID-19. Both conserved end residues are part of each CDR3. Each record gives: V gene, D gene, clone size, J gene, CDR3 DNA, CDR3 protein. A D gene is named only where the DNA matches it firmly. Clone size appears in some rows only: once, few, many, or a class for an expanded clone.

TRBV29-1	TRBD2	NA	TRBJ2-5	TGCAGCGTTGATGGACTAGCGGGGGGGCTTCAAGAGACCCAGTACTTC	CSVDGLAGGLQETQYF
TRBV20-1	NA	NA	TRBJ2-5	TGCAGTGCTCCCCGAGAGACCCAGTACTTC	CSAPRETQYF
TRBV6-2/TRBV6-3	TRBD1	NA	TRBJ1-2	TGTGCCAGCAGTCGGACAGGGCATGGCTACACCTTC	CASSRTGHGYTF
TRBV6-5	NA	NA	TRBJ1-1	TGTGCCAGCAGTTACATGGCGACAGTGAACACTGAAGCTTTCTTT	CASSYMATVNTEAFF
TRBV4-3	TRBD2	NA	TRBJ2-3	TGCGCCAGCAGCCACGGGGGGGCGACAGATACGCAGTATTTT	CASSHGGATDTQYF
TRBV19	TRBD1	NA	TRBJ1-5	TGTGCCAGTAGTATCGGGACAGGGAATCAGCCCCAGCATTTT	CASSIGTGNQPQHF
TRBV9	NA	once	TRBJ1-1	TGTGCCAGCAGCGTAGAAACAGGGAAGGGTGAAGCTTTCTTT	CASSVETGKGEAFF
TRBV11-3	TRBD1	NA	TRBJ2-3	TGTGCCAGCAGCGCAGGACAGGGGAGCACAGATACGCAGTATTTT	CASSAGQGSTDTQYF
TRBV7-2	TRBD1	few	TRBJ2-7	TGTGCCAGCAGCTACGGGACAGGGTTTGGAGAGCAGTACTTC	CASSYGTGFGEQYF
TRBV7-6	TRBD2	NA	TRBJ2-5	TGTGCCAGCAGCTTAGCGCCGGGACTAGCGGGGACGGGGACCCAGTACTTC	CASSLAPGLAGTGTQYF
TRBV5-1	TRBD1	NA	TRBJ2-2	TGCGCCAGCAGCTTCCCTGGGACAGGGAACGGGGAGCTGTTTTTT	CASSFPGTGNGELFF
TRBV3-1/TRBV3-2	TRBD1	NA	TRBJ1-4	TGTGCCAGCAGCCCTACTCCCGGGACAGGGAGTGAAAAACTGTTTTTT	CASSPTPGTGSEKLFF
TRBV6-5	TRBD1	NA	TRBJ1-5	TGTGCCAGCAGACTAGGGACAGGGAATCAGCCCCAGCATTTT	CASRLGTGNQPQHF
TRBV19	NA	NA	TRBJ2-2	TGTGCCAGTAGTATTTTGGCAGGGGAGCTGTTTTTT	CASSILAGELFF
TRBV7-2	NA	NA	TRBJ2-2	TGTGCCAGCTCGCGAGTTCCACCCGGGGAGCTGTTTTTT	CASSRVPPGELFF
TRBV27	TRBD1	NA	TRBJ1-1	TGTGCCAGCAGTCGGACAGGGGGCCACACTGAAGCTTTCTTT	CASSRTGGHTEAFF
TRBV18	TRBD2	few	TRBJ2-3	TGTGCCAGCTCACCCGAGCCCTTAGTGGGACTAGTCACAGATACGCAGTATTTT	CASSPEPLVGLVTDTQYF